The T cell receptor (beta chain) described here comes from a study of PD-1 blockade in classical Hodgkin lymphoma. Study summary: Patients got intravenous nivolumab 3 mg/kg every 2 weeks. Study-level results: Significant TCR diversity gains by C4D1 occurred in CD4+ but not CD8+ cells. TCR diversity at baseline was reported to be reduced in newly diagnosed patients relative to healthy donors. For complete responders, baseline diversity was comparable to that of newly diagnosed patients.

Concerning this clone: Antigen: not known.

The sample's time point: cycle 4 day 1 (C4D1), after more than five weeks of nivolumab. Autologous stem cell transplantation was followed by relapse in every patient, and brentuximab vedotin exposure varied. The germline V gene encodes CDR1 SGHVS and CDR2 FNYEAQ. V lost 4 bases to trimming and J lost 5 bases, with 4 bases between them. CDR3 length: 11 amino acids. The table came from immunoSEQ multiplex PCR; TCRdb's copy has only in-frame clones and leaves some out. The sample yields about 21,000 clones, 85% to 90% seen once. The sequences come from peripheral blood mononuclear cells (PBMCs), collected before the fourth cycle of nivolumab. The V gene is TRBV7-6, the J gene TRBJ2-3; D uncertain. This TCR was sampled from a human donor with classical Hodgkin lymphoma. The CDR3 region is CASSSLDTQYF. DNA for the CDR3: TGTGCCAGCAGCTCCCTAGATACGCAGTATTTT.